This entry lists 3 T cell receptor beta chains sequenced from one sample in a study. TCRdb analysed the RT-PCR reads with MiXCR anew, one entry per CDR3 protein. Here the sample spans around 700,000 distinct CDR3 sequences, around 14% being singletons. Source material: memory CD4+ T cells from blood. Receptor source: a female donor in good health, serving as a healthy control.

The chain recombines TRBV3-1 with TRBJ1-2, with 7 positions matching TRBD1. This CDR3 spans 14 amino acids. CDR1 LGHDT and CDR2 YNNKEL come from the germline V gene (reference sequence). V trimming: 4 bases; J trimming: 11 bases; junction bases outside the gene matches: 13. In DNA, the CDR3 is TGTGCCAGCAGCCCAGCGGGACAGATTTTCCGGTACACCTTC. Residues: CASSPAGQIFRYTF. The full variable domain, its missing parts supplied by reference TRBV3-1 and TRBJ1-2, is DTAVSQTPKYLVTQMGNDKSIKCEQNLGHDTMYWYKQDSKKFLKIMFSYNNKELIINETVPNRFSPKSPDKAHLNLHINSLELGDSAVYFCASSPAGQIFRYTFGSGTRLTVV.

This clonotype was detected a few times. V gene TRBV5-1 combines with J gene TRBJ2-7; 10 positions match TRBD2. The CDR3 is 15 amino acids. Looked up from germline, CDR1 is SGHRS and CDR2 is YFSETQ. The V segment lost 3 bases and the J segment 2 bases; nucleotides outside the gene matches: 5. This CDR3 reads CASSSTSGTTYEQYF. The CDR3 region has the DNA TGCGCCAGCAGCTCCACTAGCGGGACTACCTACGAGCAGTACTTC.

This clonotype has a count of ten or more. This sequence joins TRBV10-3 and TRBJ2-7; D is possibly TRBD1 (6 bases). V was shortened by 2 bases and J by 7 bases, with 9 bases between the two germline ends. The CDR3 runs 12 residues. The germline gives CDR1 ENHRY, CDR2 SYGVKD. The CDR3 coding sequence is TGTGCCATCAGTGAGAACAGGGATGAGCAGTACTTC. It codes for CAISENRDEQYF.